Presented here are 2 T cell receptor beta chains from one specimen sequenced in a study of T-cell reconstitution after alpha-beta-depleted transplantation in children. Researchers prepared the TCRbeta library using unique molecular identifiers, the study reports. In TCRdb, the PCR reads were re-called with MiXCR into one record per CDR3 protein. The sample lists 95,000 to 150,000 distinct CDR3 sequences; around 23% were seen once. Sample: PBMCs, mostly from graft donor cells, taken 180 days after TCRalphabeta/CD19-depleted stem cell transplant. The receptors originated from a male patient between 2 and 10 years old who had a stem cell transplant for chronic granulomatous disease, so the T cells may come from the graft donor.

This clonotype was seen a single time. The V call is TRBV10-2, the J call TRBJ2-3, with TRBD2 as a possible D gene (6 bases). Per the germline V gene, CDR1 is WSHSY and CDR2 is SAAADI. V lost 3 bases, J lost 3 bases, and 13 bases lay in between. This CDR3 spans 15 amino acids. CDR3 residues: CASSEGGRRTDTQYF. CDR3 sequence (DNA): TGCGCCAGCAGTGAAGGAGGGAGGAGGACAGATACGCAGTATTTT.

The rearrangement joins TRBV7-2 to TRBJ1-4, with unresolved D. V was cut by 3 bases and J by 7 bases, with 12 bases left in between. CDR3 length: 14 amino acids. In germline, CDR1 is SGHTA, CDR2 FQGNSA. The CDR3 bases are TGTGCCAGCAGCTTGCGAGGGCCCAGTGAAAAACTGTTTTTT. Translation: CASSLRGPSEKLFF.